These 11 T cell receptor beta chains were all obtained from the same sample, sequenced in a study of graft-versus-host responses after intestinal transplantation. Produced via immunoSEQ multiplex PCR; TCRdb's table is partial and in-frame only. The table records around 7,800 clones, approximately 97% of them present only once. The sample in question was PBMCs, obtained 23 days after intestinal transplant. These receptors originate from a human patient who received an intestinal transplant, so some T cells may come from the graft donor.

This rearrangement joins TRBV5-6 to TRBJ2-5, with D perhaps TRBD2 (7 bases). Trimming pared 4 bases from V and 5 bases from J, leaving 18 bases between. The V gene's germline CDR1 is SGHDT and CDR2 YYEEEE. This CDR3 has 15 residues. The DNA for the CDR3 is TGTGCCAGCAGCATCACCCCAGCGGGACACGAGACCCAGTACTTC. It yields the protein CASSITPAGHETQYF. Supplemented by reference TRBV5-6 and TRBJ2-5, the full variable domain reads DAGVTQSPTHLIKTRGQQVTLRCSPKSGHDTVSWYQQALGQGPQFIFQYYEEEERQRGNFPDRFSGHQFPNYSSELNVNALLLGDSALYLCASSITPAGHETQYFGPGTRLLVL.

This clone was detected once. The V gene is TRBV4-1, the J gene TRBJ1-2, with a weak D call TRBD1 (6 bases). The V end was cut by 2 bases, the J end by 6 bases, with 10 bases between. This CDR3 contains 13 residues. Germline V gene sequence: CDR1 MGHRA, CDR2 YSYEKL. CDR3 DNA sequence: TGCGCCAGCAGCCAATTGGGGGCAGATGGCTACACCTTC. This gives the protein CASSQLGADGYTF.

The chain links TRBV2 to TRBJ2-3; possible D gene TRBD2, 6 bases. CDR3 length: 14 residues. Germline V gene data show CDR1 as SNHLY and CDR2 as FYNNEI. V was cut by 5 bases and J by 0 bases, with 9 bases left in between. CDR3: CASSTGTSTDTQYF. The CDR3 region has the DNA TGTGCCAGCAGTACCGGGACTAGCACAGATACGCAGTATTTT.

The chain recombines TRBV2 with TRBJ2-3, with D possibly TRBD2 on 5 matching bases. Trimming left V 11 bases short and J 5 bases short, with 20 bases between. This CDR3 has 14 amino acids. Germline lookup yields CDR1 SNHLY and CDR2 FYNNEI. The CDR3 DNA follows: TGTGCCGGTCGGTCGGGGTCCTGGGAAGATACGCAGTATTTT. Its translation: CAGRSGSWEDTQYF.

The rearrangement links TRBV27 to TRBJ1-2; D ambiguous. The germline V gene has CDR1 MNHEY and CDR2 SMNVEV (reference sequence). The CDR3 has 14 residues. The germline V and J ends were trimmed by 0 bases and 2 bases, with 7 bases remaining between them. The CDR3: CASSLSPWNYGYTF. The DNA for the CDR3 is TGTGCCAGCAGTTTATCACCCTGGAACTATGGCTACACCTTC.

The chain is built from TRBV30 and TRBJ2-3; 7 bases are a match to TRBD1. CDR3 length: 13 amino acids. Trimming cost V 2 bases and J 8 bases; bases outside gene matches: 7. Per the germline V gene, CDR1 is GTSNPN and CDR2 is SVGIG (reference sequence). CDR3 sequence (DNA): TGTGCCTGGAGTCCATCCCGACAGGGTACGCAGTATTTT. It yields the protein CAWSPSRQGTQYF.

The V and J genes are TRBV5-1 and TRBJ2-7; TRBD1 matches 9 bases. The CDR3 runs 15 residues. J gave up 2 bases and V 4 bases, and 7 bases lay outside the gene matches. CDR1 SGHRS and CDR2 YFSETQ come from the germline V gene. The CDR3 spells CASSRETGGPYEQYF. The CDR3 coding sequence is TGCGCCAGCAGCCGGGAGACAGGGGGACCCTACGAGCAGTACTTC.

CDR3 residues: CASRAGVNTEAFF. CDR3 coding DNA: TGTGCCAGTCGCGCAGGTGTGAACACTGAAGCTTTCTTT. The chain has TRBV19 and TRBJ1-1; D gene unclear. Germline V lookup: CDR1 LNHDA, CDR2 SQIVND (reference sequence). V shed 8 bases and J shed 0 bases, with 10 bases lying between them. CDR3 size: 13 residues.

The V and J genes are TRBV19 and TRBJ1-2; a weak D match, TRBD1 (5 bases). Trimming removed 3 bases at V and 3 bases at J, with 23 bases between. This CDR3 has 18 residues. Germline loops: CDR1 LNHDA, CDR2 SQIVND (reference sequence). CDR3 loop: CASSMTALVRWGDYGYTF. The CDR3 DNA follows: TGTGCCAGTAGTATGACCGCGCTGGTCCGTTGGGGGGACTATGGCTACACCTTC.

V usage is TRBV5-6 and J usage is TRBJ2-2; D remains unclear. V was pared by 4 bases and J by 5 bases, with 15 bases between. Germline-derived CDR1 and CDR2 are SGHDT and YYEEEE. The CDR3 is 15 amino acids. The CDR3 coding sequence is TGTGCCAGCAGCCAGGAGTGGAGTGATACCGGGGAGCTGTTTTTT. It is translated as CASSQEWSDTGELFF.

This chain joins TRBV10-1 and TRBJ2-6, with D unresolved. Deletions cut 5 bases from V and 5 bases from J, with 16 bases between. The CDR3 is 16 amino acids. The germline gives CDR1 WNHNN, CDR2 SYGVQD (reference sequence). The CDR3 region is CASSRLKQSRANVLTF. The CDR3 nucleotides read TGCGCCAGCAGTAGGTTAAAACAAAGTCGGGCCAACGTCCTGACTTTC.